A selection of T cell receptor beta chains follows, all from one sample in a study of long-term antiretroviral therapy in people with HIV. Data came from immunoSEQ multiplex PCR; TCRdb stores just in-frame clones and leaves some out. In the table there are around 19,000 clones, over 75% of which are singletons. The material was unsorted PBMCs, obtained around 2.7 years after starting antiretroviral therapy. The receptors were gathered from a woman aged 50 to 60 with HIV. Both conserved end residues are part of each CDR3. A D gene is named only where the DNA matches it firmly. Size tells how often a clone was seen (once, few, many) or the class of an expanded clone, and some rows leave it out.

d_call j_call cdr3_length v_call clone_size cdr3_aa cdr3_nt
TRBD1 TRBJ2-1 16 TRBV4-1 - CASSQDARQGYNEQFF TGCGCCAGCAGCCAAGATGCGCGACAGGGATACAATGAGCAGTTCTTC
- TRBJ2-1 16 TRBV19 - CASRIDDRNQYNEQFF TGTGCCAGTAGGATTGATGATCGCAACCAGTACAATGAGCAGTTCTTC
- TRBJ1-4 15 TRBV7-9 once CASSLVAGFNEKLFF TGTGCCAGCAGCTTAGTGGCAGGGTTTAATGAAAAACTGTTTTTT
- TRBJ1-5 15 TRBV12-5 - CASGFSPDPNQPQHF TGTGCTAGTGGTTTCAGCCCAGACCCCAATCAGCCCCAGCATTTT
TRBD1 TRBJ2-7 15 TRBV5-1 - CASSLVGTGVYEQYF TGCGCCAGCAGCTTGGTGGGGACAGGGGTCTACGAGCAGTACTTC
TRBD1 TRBJ1-1 15 TRBV27 - CASSSPGQTNTEAFF TGTGCCAGCAGTTCACCGGGACAGACGAACACTGAAGCTTTCTTT
- TRBJ2-6 18 TRBV18 - CASSPIGGPRSGANVLTF TGTGCCAGCTCCCCAATTGGGGGGCCCCGCTCTGGGGCCAACGTCCTGACTTTC
TRBD1 TRBJ1-4 17 TRBV7-8 once CASSKRSPGQGNEKLFF TGTGCCAGCAGCAAGCGATCCCCGGGACAGGGGAATGAAAAACTGTTTTTT
TRBD1 TRBJ1-2 17 TRBV19 - CASSTLGTGQGSSGYTF TGTGCCAGTAGTACTTTAGGGACGGGACAGGGGAGCAGTGGCTACACCTTC
- TRBJ2-1 15 TRBV5-1 - CASSLAEGLISEQFF TGCGCCAGCAGCTTGGCAGAGGGGCTAATCAGTGAGCAGTTCTTC
TRBD2 TRBJ2-1 16 TRBV7-6 - CASSSRLAGGTNEQFF TGTGCCAGCAGCTCCCGACTAGCGGGAGGGACTAATGAGCAGTTCTTC
- TRBJ2-1 15 TRBV19 - CASSIRLAIDNEQFF TGTGCCAGTAGTATACGTCTAGCGATCGACAATGAGCAGTTCTTC
TRBD2 TRBJ2-7 17 TRBV7-8 - CASSLATGLAGQYEQYF TGTGCCAGCAGCCTCGCCACGGGACTAGCGGGACAATACGAGCAGTACTTC
- TRBJ1-1 11 TRBV19 - CASTRRGEAFF TGTGCCAGTACCCGGAGGGGGGAAGCTTTCTTT
TRBD2 TRBJ2-2 16 TRBV9 - CASSVVPSGSPGELFF TGTGCCAGCAGCGTAGTGCCTAGCGGGAGTCCCGGGGAGCTGTTTTTT
TRBD2 TRBJ2-1 15 TRBV6-1 - CASSEALGRSHEQFF TGTGCCAGCAGTGAAGCGCTCGGGAGGTCCCATGAGCAGTTCTTC
- TRBJ2-5 13 TRBV19 - CASSMSFVETQYF TGTGCCAGTAGTATGAGTTTCGTAGAGACCCAGTACTTC
- TRBJ1-1 14 TRBV9 - CASSVGSRDTEAFF TGTGCCAGCAGCGTAGGCTCTAGGGACACTGAAGCTTTCTTT
TRBD1 TRBJ1-4 13 TRBV2 once CAIWTGRDEKLFF TGTGCCATCTGGACAGGGCGCGATGAAAAACTGTTTTTT
- TRBJ2-6 16 TRBV7-2 few CASSPEPNSGANVLTF TGTGCCAGCAGCCCGGAGCCCAACTCTGGGGCCAACGTCCTGACTTTC
TRBD1 TRBJ2-7 15 TRBV15 - CATSTDRGPSYEQYF TGTGCCACCAGCACCGACAGGGGGCCCTCCTACGAGCAGTACTTC
- TRBJ2-3 16 TRBV5-6 - CASSLTGTTSTDTQYF TGTGCCAGCAGCCTCACCGGGACAACCAGCACAGATACGCAGTATTTT
TRBD1 TRBJ2-1 18 TRBV18 - CASSQAGPGTGIQNEQFF TGTGCCAGCTCCCAAGCGGGTCCCGGGACAGGAATTCAAAATGAGCAGTTCTTC
- TRBJ1-2 14 TRBV29-1 once CSGTFPPFSDGYTF TGCAGCGGAACCTTCCCCCCGTTTTCGGATGGCTACACCTTC
- TRBJ2-7 16 TRBV6-5 - CASSYGQGLLSYEQYF TGTGCCAGCAGTTACGGGCAGGGTCTCCTGAGCTACGAGCAGTACTTC
- TRBJ2-5 14 TRBV7-9 - CASSRSYTYETQYF TGTGCCAGCAGCCGCTCCTACACCTATGAGACCCAGTACTTC
- TRBJ2-1 15 TRBV27 - CASSLTGTLDNEQFF TGTGCCAGCAGTTTAACGGGGACACTCGACAATGAGCAGTTCTTC
- TRBJ2-7 13 TRBV19 - CASSGQLHYEQYF TGTGCCAGTAGTGGACAGCTCCACTACGAGCAGTACTTC
- TRBJ1-1 13 TRBV5-1 - CASSLGQSAEAFF TGCGCCAGCAGCTTGGGGCAGTCGGCTGAAGCTTTCTTT
- TRBJ2-2 15 TRBV21-1 - CASGQRALNTGELFF TGTGCCAGCGGTCAGCGGGCGTTGAACACCGGGGAGCTGTTTTTT
TRBD1 TRBJ2-5 14 TRBV5-8 - CASSFTGGGETQYF TGTGCCAGCAGCTTTACAGGGGGTGGAGAGACCCAGTACTTC
TRBD1 TRBJ2-7 11 TRBV7-9 - CASSPGGEQYF TGTGCCAGCAGCCCAGGGGGCGAGCAGTACTTC
- TRBJ1-6 14 TRBV5-6 - CASSLGQTNSPLHF TGTGCCAGCAGCTTGGGTCAGACGAATTCACCCCTCCACTTT
- TRBJ2-7 16 TRBV4-3 once CASSQDFAGPGVEQYF TGCGCCAGCAGCCAAGATTTTGCGGGACCTGGGGTCGAGCAGTACTTC
- TRBJ1-2 14 TRBV18 - CASSPPARVDGYTF TGTGCCAGCTCACCACCGGCCAGGGTCGATGGCTACACCTTC
- TRBJ2-3 14 TRBV19 - CASSPSPVTDTQYF TGTGCCAGTAGTCCCTCCCCGGTCACAGATACGCAGTATTTT
TRBD1 TRBJ2-7 14 TRBV13 - CASSSGTGVYEQYF TGTGCCAGCAGCTCCGGGACAGGTGTCTACGAGCAGTACTTC
- TRBJ1-2 14 TRBV25-1 once CASSEQGSTYGYTF TGTGCCAGCAGTGAACAGGGCTCCACCTATGGCTACACCTTC
TRBD1 TRBJ1-2 14 TRBV2 - CASTLTGTYYGYTF TGTGCCAGCACTCTGACAGGGACCTACTATGGCTACACCTTC
- TRBJ1-3 14 TRBV5-6 - CASSLSGSGNTIYF TGTGCCAGCAGCTTGAGCGGCTCTGGAAACACCATATATTTT
- TRBJ1-2 13 TRBV14 - CASSQTGYYGYTF TGTGCCAGCAGCCAAACAGGTTACTATGGCTACACCTTC
TRBD2 TRBJ2-1 15 TRBV5-1 - CASSSSGSLYNEQFF TGCGCCAGCAGCTCTAGCGGGAGTCTTTACAATGAGCAGTTCTTC
- TRBJ2-1 14 TRBV7-3 - CASSLPQGKNEQFF TGTGCCAGCAGCTTGCCCCAGGGGAAGAATGAGCAGTTCTTC
TRBD1 TRBJ2-7 15 TRBV28 - CASSSRDRSSYEQYF TGTGCCAGCAGTTCCCGGGACAGGAGCTCCTACGAGCAGTACTTC
TRBD2 TRBJ2-3 15 TRBV7-6 - CASSLLAERTDTQYF TGTGCCAGCAGCCTACTAGCGGAGAGGACAGATACGCAGTATTTT
- TRBJ2-7 13 TRBV13 - CASSLGSTYEQYF TGTGCCAGCAGCTTGGGGTCCACCTACGAGCAGTACTTC
TRBD2 TRBJ2-1 19 TRBV11-2 - CASSFGSGGRPSSYNEQFF TGTGCCAGCAGCTTCGGCTCGGGAGGGCGACCCAGCTCCTACAATGAGCAGTTCTTC
- TRBJ1-1 15 TRBV18 - CASSPPNSGDTEAFF TGTGCCAGCTCACCACCGAATTCGGGGGACACTGAAGCTTTCTTT
- TRBJ2-5 13 TRBV27 - CATASNRVETQYF TGTGCCACCGCCTCGAACAGAGTAGAGACCCAGTACTTC
TRBD1 TRBJ1-1 16 TRBV18 - CASSPGTAIMNTEAFF TGTGCCAGCTCACCTGGGACAGCCATCATGAACACTGAAGCTTTCTTT
- TRBJ2-2 15 TRBV4-3 - CASSQAYSGTGELFF TGCGCCAGCAGCCAAGCTTACTCTGGCACCGGGGAGCTGTTTTTT
- TRBJ2-2 16 TRBV7-2 - CASSLFPLLNTGELFF TGTGCCAGCAGCTTATTTCCCCTCCTAAACACCGGGGAGCTGTTTTTT
- TRBJ2-1 15 TRBV5-4 - CASSLGGSRPSEQFF TGTGCCAGCAGCTTGGGGGGGAGTCGGCCTTCTGAGCAGTTCTTC
- TRBJ2-3 15 TRBV18 once CASSPLTGELDTQYF TGTGCCAGCTCACCACTTACGGGAGAGTTGGATACGCAGTATTTT
- TRBJ1-6 14 TRBV5-4 - CASSLDKGNSPLHF TGTGCCAGCAGCTTGGACAAGGGGAATTCACCCCTCCACTTT
- TRBJ2-7 14 TRBV6-5 - CASSRLDSHYEQYF TGTGCCAGCAGCCGCCTGGACAGCCACTACGAGCAGTACTTC
- TRBJ2-7 13 TRBV7-2 - CASSRVRAYEQYF TGTGCCAGCAGTAGGGTTAGGGCCTACGAGCAGTACTTC